Below are 8 T cell receptor beta chains sequenced from a single sample in a study of cytomegalovirus exposure and HLA in healthy donors. PCR used 60 Vbeta primers and 13 Jbeta primers. Clones were sequenced by immunoSEQ multiplex PCR, and TCRdb holds only the in-frame ones, with some missing. The record lists 100,000 to 150,000 clones, of which the ten most abundant hold approximately 1%. The material sequenced was PBMCs. The receptors were gathered from a man between 18 and 35 years old in good health and CMV-seronegative.

The chain is built from TRBV11-3 and TRBJ1-5; D might be TRBD1 (5 bases). CDR3 length equals 15 residues. V was clipped by 0 bases and J by 3 bases, with 9 bases between them. Germline V gene data show CDR1 as SGHNT and CDR2 as YENEEA. CDR3 in amino acids: CASSLDRVPNQPQHF. CDR3 DNA: TGTGCCAGCAGCTTAGACAGGGTCCCCAATCAGCCCCAGCATTTT.

The chain combines TRBV7-2 with TRBJ1-2; D possibly corresponds to TRBD1 (5 bases). V shed 0 bases and J shed 7 bases, with 9 bases lying between them. This CDR3 contains 13 residues. In germline, CDR1 is SGHTA, CDR2 FQGNSA. CDR3 loop: CASSLAYQGGYTF. Here the CDR3 DNA reads TGTGCCAGCAGCTTAGCGTACCAGGGTGGCTACACCTTC.

V gene TRBV6-5 combines with J gene TRBJ2-5; a weak D match, TRBD1 (7 bases). V gave up 5 bases and J gave up 5 bases, with 15 bases separating them. From germline, CDR1 is MNHEY and CDR2 SVGAGI. The CDR3 has 14 amino acids. The CDR3 reads CASSDGGGVETQYF. The CDR3 DNA reads TGTGCCAGCAGTGACGGAGGGGGCGTTGAGACCCAGTACTTC.

The chain couples TRBV7-2 to TRBJ2-3, with TRBD2 matching over 10 bases. This CDR3 region has 18 residues. The junction had 13 bases not matched to a gene; V was cut back by 2 bases and J by 5 bases. Germline lookup yields CDR1 SGHTA and CDR2 FQGNSA. CDR3 protein: CASSLQVRLAGEIDTQYF. CDR3 coding DNA: TGTGCCAGCAGCTTACAGGTCCGTCTAGCGGGAGAAATAGATACGCAGTATTTT.

The CDR3 sequence: CASSQDVSGANVLTF. Written as DNA, the CDR3 is TGTGCCAGCAGCCAAGACGTCTCTGGGGCCAACGTCCTGACTTTC. This chain uses TRBV4-2 with TRBJ2-6; D call uncertain. Deletions cut 0 bases from V and 0 bases from J, with 3 bases between. The CDR3 consists of 15 residues. CDR1 LGHNA and CDR2 YNFKEQ come from the germline V gene.

The rearrangement joins TRBV7-9 to TRBJ2-1; 7 bases are shared with TRBD1. CDR3 length: 17 amino acids. J was trimmed by 4 bases and V by 1 base; bases with no gene match: 10. In germline, CDR1 is SEHNR, CDR2 FQNEAQ (reference sequence). The CDR3: CASSLGPTGASYNEQFF. CDR3 DNA: TGTGCCAGCAGCTTAGGCCCCACAGGGGCATCTTACAATGAGCAGTTCTTC.

The chain links TRBV29-1 to TRBJ2-7, with 11 bases that match TRBD2. With V trimmed by 6 bases and J by 6 bases, 10 bases remained unmatched. CDR1 is SQVTM, CDR2 ANQGSEA, per germline. The CDR3 loop spans 14 amino acids. CDR3 DNA: TGCAGCGTCCCACTACTAGCGGGAGACGGCGAGCAGTACTTC. It is translated as CSVPLLAGDGEQYF.

The genes are TRBV6-1 and TRBJ2-7, with 7 bases matching TRBD1. Germline-derived CDR1 and CDR2 are MNHNS and SASEGT. With V trimmed by 6 bases and J by 1 base, 3 bases remained unmatched. The CDR3 covers 13 residues. CDR3 DNA: TGTGCCAGCAGGGGACAGATTTCCTACGAGCAGTACTTC. Its protein is CASRGQISYEQYF.